This is a list of T cell receptor beta chains from one sample in a study of blood T cell repertoires in COVID-19. Here immunoSEQ multiplex PCR was the method, and the copy in TCRdb shows in-frame clones only, minus some. Of fewer than 250,000 clones in the sample, 83% are singletons; the top ten hold 3.6%. The sequenced sample consisted of PBMCs or T cells enriched from blood (not recorded which). The source of these receptors is a woman aged 40 to 50 who had been exposed to COVID-19. CDR3s include the opening cysteine and the closing phenylalanine or tryptophan. D genes are given only for firm matches. Size values are once, few and many counts, or a class for expanded clones, and some rows have none.

CDR3 DNA	CDR3 protein	D gene	V gene	clone size	J gene
TGTGCCAGCAGCTACGGGACAGGGAGAGGCGAGCAGTACTTC	CASSYGTGRGEQYF	TRBD1	TRBV7-8	-	TRBJ2-7
TGTGCTAGTGGTTCCCCCGGGACTACGGTTGAGCAGTTCTTC	CASGSPGTTVEQFF	TRBD2	TRBV12-5	-	TRBJ2-1
TGCGCCAGCAGCCTAGGAACTAGCGGGGGCCCTAGCACAGATACGCAGTATTTT	CASSLGTSGGPSTDTQYF	TRBD2	TRBV4-1	-	TRBJ2-3
TGTGCCAGCAGCCCTGGTATGGTCGGTAATCAGCCCCAGCATTTT	CASSPGMVGNQPQHF	-	TRBV5-8	-	TRBJ1-5
TGTGCCAGCGCAAAACTGGGGCTGGGCGCTGAAGCTTTCTTT	CASAKLGLGAEAFF	-	TRBV7-9	-	TRBJ1-1
TGTGCCAGCAGGACCAGGACAGCAGGTATCTATGGCTACACCTTC	CASRTRTAGIYGYTF	-	TRBV5-6	-	TRBJ1-2
TGCGCCAGCAGCTTGGCCGGGGACTTAAAGAGCTCCTACGAGCAGTACTTC	CASSLAGDLKSSYEQYF	-	TRBV5-1	-	TRBJ2-7
TGTGCCAGTAGTATAGTCGTCCGAGACTATGGCTACACCTTC	CASSIVVRDYGYTF	-	TRBV19	-	TRBJ1-2
TGCGCCAGCAGCCTTAAGACAGGGGGCCCTAGGAATTCACCCCTCCACTTT	CASSLKTGGPRNSPLHF	TRBD1	TRBV5-1	-	TRBJ1-6
TGTGCCAGCAGCTTAGTTACTAGCGGGGGAAGATACGAGCAGTACTTC	CASSLVTSGGRYEQYF	TRBD2	TRBV7-9	-	TRBJ2-7
TGTGCCAGCACCCCCATATCAGCGACCAATGAGCAGTTCTTC	CASTPISATNEQFF	-	TRBV9	-	TRBJ2-1
TGTGCCTGGAGTGATGGACAGGGGAAGGGTGAGCAGTTCTTC	CAWSDGQGKGEQFF	TRBD1	TRBV30	-	TRBJ2-1
TGTGCCAGTAGTCCGACCGGGACAAACGGGGAGTATTTT	CASSPTGTNGEYF	-	TRBV19	-	TRBJ2-3
TGTGCCAGCTCATGGGACAGGGTCACAGATACGCAGTATTTT	CASSWDRVTDTQYF	TRBD1	TRBV2	-	TRBJ2-3
TGTGCCAGCAGCCTGACAGGGGGTAATGGCTACACCTTC	CASSLTGGNGYTF	TRBD1	TRBV7-9	-	TRBJ1-2
TGTGCCAGCAGCGTAGGGGCAGGCCTAAGCTCTGGAAACACCATATATTTT	CASSVGAGLSSGNTIYF	-	TRBV9	-	TRBJ1-3
TGTGCCAGTAGTTTCAAGACAGGTGCTACTAACTATGGCTACACCTTC	CASSFKTGATNYGYTF	-	TRBV19	-	TRBJ1-2
TGTGCCACCAGTGGGGCTGCGACTAGCAATCAGCCCCAGCATTTT	CATSGAATSNQPQHF	-	TRBV24-1	-	TRBJ1-5
TGTGCCAGCACCAATTGGAACACTGAAGCTTTCTTT	CASTNWNTEAFF	-	TRBV27	-	TRBJ1-1
TGTGCCAGCAGCCGGACAGGCCAAGAGACCCAGTACTTC	CASSRTGQETQYF	TRBD1	TRBV3-1/TRBV3-2	-	TRBJ2-5
TGTGCCAGCAGCTTATGGGGCGGGGGTCCCCGGGGAGATACGCAGTATTTT	CASSLWGGGPRGDTQYF	TRBD2	TRBV7-3	-	TRBJ2-3
TGTGCCAGCAGCTTAGATAGACAAGCGGAGGGAAACACTGAAGCTTTCTTT	CASSLDRQAEGNTEAFF	-	TRBV7-8	-	TRBJ1-1
TGTGCCAGTAGTAAGGCGGGGGGTGGGGAGACCCAGTACTTC	CASSKAGGGETQYF	TRBD2	TRBV19	-	TRBJ2-5
TGTGCCAGCAGCAAAGAGGTGCGGGGGGCGCCCCGGCAGCCCCAGCATTTT	CASSKEVRGAPRQPQHF	-	TRBV21-1	-	TRBJ1-5
TGTGCCAGCAGCGCTACAGGGGGCGAGCAGTACTTC	CASSATGGEQYF	TRBD1	TRBV3-1/TRBV3-2	once	TRBJ2-7
TGCGCCAGCAGCACGGGACAGACTGAAGCTTTCTTT	CASSTGQTEAFF	TRBD1	TRBV5-1	-	TRBJ1-1
TGTGCCAGCAGCTTCCAGACTAGCGGGGGCAACTACGAGCAGTACTTC	CASSFQTSGGNYEQYF	TRBD2	TRBV5-6	-	TRBJ2-7
TGTGCCAGCAGTGAAGCGGGACAGCTGGGTCGTGGCTACACCTTC	CASSEAGQLGRGYTF	TRBD1	TRBV6-1	-	TRBJ1-2
TGTGCCAGCAGCTTGCGCCACGACGGGGGGAGCACAGATACGCAGTATTTT	CASSLRHDGGSTDTQYF	TRBD2	TRBV11-3	-	TRBJ2-3
TGTGCCAGCAGTCCCCACGGGGGGACGGATGAGCAGTTCTTC	CASSPHGGTDEQFF	TRBD2	TRBV28	-	TRBJ2-1
TGTGCCAGCAGCTCGAGCCTCTCAGATACGCAGTATTTT	CASSSSLSDTQYF	-	TRBV7-9	-	TRBJ2-3
TGTGCCATCAGTGAAAACGACAGGGCGGGTTTCAATGAGCAGTTCTTC	CAISENDRAGFNEQFF	TRBD1	TRBV10-3	-	TRBJ2-1
TGTGCCAGCAGCAGCGGACAGGGGTTCCGTGGCGGCTACACCTTC	CASSSGQGFRGGYTF	TRBD1	TRBV28	once	TRBJ1-2
TGTGCCAGCAGTGATCCCGGGACAGGAATGGGGACGCAGTATTTT	CASSDPGTGMGTQYF	TRBD1	TRBV6-1	-	TRBJ2-3
TGTGCCAGCAGCCAAGGGACTACGCAAGAGACCCAGTACTTC	CASSQGTTQETQYF	-	TRBV4-2	many	TRBJ2-5
TGTGCCAGCAGCTTAGGGCCCGACAATGAGCAGTTCTTC	CASSLGPDNEQFF	-	TRBV7-2	-	TRBJ2-1
TGTGCCAGCAGTGAAGTCGGCCACAGGGTTGTTGTTTTCTTT	CASSEVGHRVVVFF	-	TRBV6-1	-	TRBJ1-1
TGTGCCTGGAGCCCGGGACTAGACCGACGAGAGACCCAGTACTTC	CAWSPGLDRRETQYF	TRBD2	TRBV30	few	TRBJ2-5
TGTGCCAGCAGTCTCGGACAGAAGAACACTGAAGCTTTCTTT	CASSLGQKNTEAFF	-	TRBV6-5	-	TRBJ1-1
TGTGCCAGCAGTTCCGGGGGGGCGGATTTCGATGAGCAGTTCTTC	CASSSGGADFDEQFF	TRBD2	TRBV28	-	TRBJ2-1
TGCGCCAGCAGCTCGCAGGGGGCAACTAATGAAAAACTGTTTTTT	CASSSQGATNEKLFF	TRBD1	TRBV5-1	-	TRBJ1-4
TGTGCCAGCAGCCCGGGGGGAGGCAATCAGCCCCAGCATTTT	CASSPGGGNQPQHF	-	TRBV7-2	once	TRBJ1-5
TGTGCCAGCAGTTACCAGTCAGGGGGTTATAATTCACCCCTCCACTTT	CASSYQSGGYNSPLHF	TRBD1	TRBV6-2/TRBV6-3	-	TRBJ1-6
TGTGCCAGTAGTATAGGGAAGGGGACCGGGGAGCTGTTTTTT	CASSIGKGTGELFF	-	TRBV19	-	TRBJ2-2
TGTGCCAGTAGTATTCCCGCGGCGACAGGGGAGCGTCCGTATGAGCAGTTCTTC	CASSIPAATGERPYEQFF	TRBD1	TRBV19	many	TRBJ2-1
TGTGCCAGCAGTTACGAGGGCACTGAAGCTTTCTTT	CASSYEGTEAFF	-	TRBV6-5	-	TRBJ1-1
TGTGCCAGTAGGGGCTACCTCCTCACAGATACGCAGTATTTT	CASRGYLLTDTQYF	-	TRBV7-9	-	TRBJ2-3
TGTGCCACCAGTGATTCCTTGGCGGGGAACACTGAAGCTTTCTTT	CATSDSLAGNTEAFF	-	TRBV24-1	-	TRBJ1-1
TGTGCCAGCAGTGAAGGCAGGGAAAGCGAGCAGTACTTC	CASSEGRESEQYF	-	TRBV6-1	-	TRBJ2-7
TGTGCCAGCAGTTACCGCGGACAGGGGGCGGCAGATACGCAGTATTTT	CASSYRGQGAADTQYF	TRBD1	TRBV6-2/TRBV6-3	-	TRBJ2-3
TGTGCCAGCAGCTTAGGCCGAGGGAGGGAAGCTTTCTTT	CASSLGRGREAFF	-	TRBV7-2	-	TRBJ1-1